This T cell receptor beta chain came from a study of CD8 T cells in ankylosing spondylitis. With respect to this clonotype: Its specificity is unknown.

Points from the study as a whole: CD8+ cells made up the disease-linked clones, which were relatively rare in peripheral blood. A TCR beta motif of several highly homologous variants seemed to mark ankylosing spondylitis blood. As reported, disease-linked clones showed significant enrichment in matched ankylosing spondylitis synovial fluid.

TCR beta libraries were made by quantitative 5'-RACE with molecular barcodes. TCRdb fed the 5' RACE reads into MiXCR, producing one record per CDR3 protein. The data show about 700,000 distinct CDR3 sequences, around a fifth seen once. The ends were cut back, 1 base at V and 8 bases at J, with 15 bases in the middle. The CDR3 has 15 amino acids. Germline loops: CDR1 LGHNA, CDR2 YSLEER. Sequenced sample: blood, either unsorted or a sorted T cell fraction (not recorded which). The receptor's source is a male donor with ankylosing spondylitis. The V gene is TRBV4-3, the J gene TRBJ2-1; D is unresolved. CDR3: CASSQVSGVDDEQFF. As DNA, the CDR3 is TGCGCCAGCAGCCAAGTATCGGGTGTGGACGATGAGCAGTTCTTC.